This is a list of T cell receptor beta chains from one sample in a study of metastatic and nonmetastatic thyroid tumors. TCRdb re-processed the PCR reads through MiXCR. The sample contains under 25,000 clones, 27% of which appear only once. Sequencing was carried out using blood. The source is a female donor with papillary thyroid cancer or a benign thyroid nodule (not recorded which). Some clones in this sample may be carry-over from other donors' samples. CDR3s include the opening cysteine and the closing phenylalanine or tryptophan. D genes are given only for firm matches. Size values are once, few and many counts, or a class for expanded clones, and some rows have none.

v_call	d_call	j_call	clone_size	cdr3_nt	cdr3_aa
TRBV5-5	TRBD2	TRBJ2-3	many	TGTGCCAGCAGCACCCGGACTAGCGGGACCCCTAGCACAGATACGCAGTATTTT	CASSTRTSGTPSTDTQYF
TRBV30	-	TRBJ1-2	-	TGTGCCTGCGGGGCGGGAATCTATGGCTACACCTTC	CACGAGIYGYTF
TRBV7-8	-	TRBJ2-7	-	TGTGCCAGCAGCCCGTCAGTTAGGGGCTACGAGCAGTACTTC	CASSPSVRGYEQYF
TRBV6-2/TRBV6-3	-	TRBJ2-1	-	TGTGCCAGCGGACTTAACGAAAACAATGAGCAGTCCTTC	CASGLNENNEQSF
TRBV4-3	TRBD1	TRBJ1-1	-	TGCGCCAGCAGCCAAACTGGGGGACAGGAAGCTTTCTTT	CASSQTGGQEAFF
TRBV6-1	-	TRBJ2-7	-	TGTGCCATCCTACCCTCCGACTTTGGGACCTACGGGCAGTACTTC	CAILPSDFGTYGQYF
TRBV10-3	TRBD1	TRBJ1-5	few	TGTGCCATCAGTGTGGGACAGAATCAGCCCCAGCATTTT	CAISVGQNQPQHF
TRBV6-2/TRBV6-3	-	TRBJ1-4	medium-sized	TGTGCCAGCAGTTACTCAGAGGAGGGGAATGAAAAACTGTTTTTT	CASSYSEEGNEKLFF
TRBV29-1	-	TRBJ1-1	once	TGCAGCGTTGAAGAGGGGTTGGGATACAACACTGAAGCTTTCTTT	CSVEEGLGYNTEAFF
TRBV20-1	-	TRBJ2-3	many	TGCAGTGCCTTCTTTGGTAGCTTAAACACAGATACGCAGTATTTT	CSAFFGSLNTDTQYF
TRBV10-3	-	TRBJ1-4	many	TGTGCCATCAAACAGGCAACTAATGAAAAACTGTTTTTT	CAIKQATNEKLFF
TRBV12-3/TRBV12-4	-	TRBJ1-1	few	TGTGACAGCAGACGGACGAGCACTGAAGATTTCTTT	CDSRRTSTEDFF
TRBV4-1	TRBD2	TRBJ2-3	-	TGCGCCAGCAGCCAAGATCGGTTGTTCCTAGCGGGGGGCACAGATACGCAGTATTTT	CASSQDRLFLAGGTDTQYF
TRBV30	-	TRBJ1-3	-	TGTGCCTCCCAGACCAGAGGAGGAAACACCATATATTTT	CASQTRGGNTIYF
TRBV6-2/TRBV6-3	TRBD2	TRBJ2-2	medium-sized	TGTGCCAGCAGGACCCGACTAGCGGAGAGGGCCGGGGAGCTGTTTTTT	CASRTRLAERAGELFF
TRBV20-1	TRBD1	TRBJ1-5	medium-sized	TGCAGTGCCTCCGACAGGGTAGGTGGTCAGCCCCAGCATTTT	CSASDRVGGQPQHF
TRBV6-2/TRBV6-3	-	TRBJ2-7	medium-sized	TGTGCCAGCAGTTACTATAGGTTGACCTACGAGCAGTACTTC	CASSYYRLTYEQYF
TRBV19	-	TRBJ2-7	-	TGTGCCAGTAGTCGAACAGGGTTCTCCGAGCAGTACTTC	CASSRTGFSEQYF
TRBV19	-	TRBJ1-1	few	TGTGCCAGTAGTATTGGGGGGAGTCCCACTGAAGCTTTCTTT	CASSIGGSPTEAFF
TRBV4-1	-	TRBJ2-7	-	TGCGCCAGCAGCCAAGTTCAGGGTGCCGAGCAGTACTTC	CASSQVQGAEQYF
TRBV19	-	TRBJ1-3	-	TGTGCCAGTAGTACCTTCTCTGGAAACACCATATATTTT	CASSTFSGNTIYF
TRBV20-1	-	TRBJ2-5	-	TGCAGTGCTTCAACGACCGGGGGATTGCGGGAGACCCAGTACTTC	CSASTTGGLRETQYF
TRBV20-1	-	TRBJ1-1	many	TGCAGCACCGCGGGGGTAACTGAAGCTTTCTTT	CSTAGVTEAFF
TRBV27	-	TRBJ2-7	few	TGTGCCAGCAGCTCACACGCCTACGAGCAGTACTTC	CASSSHAYEQYF
TRBV11-3	TRBD1	TRBJ1-1	-	TGTGCCAGCAGCTTCCGGGACAGGAACACTGAAGCTTTCTTT	CASSFRDRNTEAFF
TRBV6-5	-	TRBJ1-2	few	TGTGCCAGCAGTTACTCTACAGGAAGAGGCAACTATGGCTACACCTTC	CASSYSTGRGNYGYTF
TRBV6-2/TRBV6-3	TRBD2	TRBJ2-1	few	TGTGCCAGCAGTTACTTGCGGGAGGGCCTCAATGAGCAGTTCTTC	CASSYLREGLNEQFF
TRBV27	TRBD1	TRBJ1-2	many	TGTGCCAGCTGGGACAGGGGTGGCTACACCTTC	CASWDRGGYTF
TRBV7-9	TRBD2	TRBJ2-1	-	TGTGCCAGCAGCTTCGCGGGAGTTTCAGGGCAGTTCTTC	CASSFAGVSGQFF
TRBV28	TRBD1	TRBJ1-2	many	TGTGCCAGCAGCGGGGGGACAGGGGCGAACTATGGCTACACCTTC	CASSGGTGANYGYTF
TRBV19	-	TRBJ1-5	many	TGTGCCAGTAGTATCGGGCGTATCTATAGCAATCAGCCCCAGCATTTT	CASSIGRIYSNQPQHF
TRBV6-1	TRBD2	TRBJ2-7	few	TGTGCCAGCAGTAACGGGGCTAGCGGGACCTACGAGCAGTACTTC	CASSNGASGTYEQYF
TRBV7-9	TRBD1	TRBJ2-1	-	TGTGCCAGCGTAGGACAGGACTCCTACAATGAGCAGTTCTTC	CASVGQDSYNEQFF
TRBV6-1	TRBD1	TRBJ1-6	medium-sized	TGTGCCAGCAGTCCGGGACAGGGGGCCTCACCCCTCCACTTT	CASSPGQGASPLHF
TRBV4-2	TRBD2	TRBJ2-1	-	TGTGCCAGCAGCCAAGAGGGAGCGGGAGAACACTCATACAATGAGCAGTTCTTC	CASSQEGAGEHSYNEQFF
TRBV6-5	TRBD1	TRBJ2-7	-	TGTGCCAGCAGTTACCAGACAGGGGGCGGTTACGAGCAGTACTTC	CASSYQTGGGYEQYF
TRBV19	-	TRBJ2-1	medium-sized	TGTGCCAGTAGTATGAGCAATGAGCAGTTCTTC	CASSMSNEQFF
TRBV6-1	-	TRBJ2-1	medium-sized	TGTGCCAGCAGTGCGGACTTTTATGAGCAGTTCTTC	CASSADFYEQFF
TRBV28	-	TRBJ1-2	few	TGTGCCAGCAACACATCACTCCCCGGAGAAAGAAGGCGCTATGGCTACACCTTC	CASNTSLPGERRRYGYTF
TRBV27	-	TRBJ2-7	-	TGTGCCACCATGAAGGACGGGGGCTACGAGCAGTACTTC	CATMKDGGYEQYF
TRBV9	TRBD1	TRBJ2-2	many	TGTGCCAGCAGCATAAGGACAGGGCCCGGGGAGCTGTTTTTT	CASSIRTGPGELFF
TRBV5-1	-	TRBJ2-7	many	TGCGCCAGCAGCCCTCTGGAGCAGTACTTC	CASSPLEQYF
TRBV28	TRBD2	TRBJ2-7	medium-sized	TGTGCCAGCAAATGGGGAGCGGGAAGCTCCTACGAGCAGTACTTC	CASKWGAGSSYEQYF
TRBV6-1	-	TRBJ1-3	medium-sized	TGTGCCAGCAGCCAGCAGGCTTCTGGAAACACCATATATTTT	CASSQQASGNTIYF
TRBV7-9	-	TRBJ1-2	few	TGTGCCAGCAGCTTTAGCGCCTTGGCCGCCTCAGGCTACACCTTC	CASSFSALAASGYTF
TRBV7-2	-	TRBJ2-7	once	TGTGCCAGCAGCTTAGACTCCCGGAGTCTCGTCTGGCAGTACTTC	CASSLDSRSLVWQYF
TRBV19	-	TRBJ2-6	-	TGTGCCAGTAGTATGGAGGGGTCCAACGTCCTGACTTTC	CASSMEGSNVLTF
TRBV9	TRBD1	TRBJ2-2	-	TGTGCCAGCAGCGACCGGACAGGGACCGGGGAGCTGTTTTTT	CASSDRTGTGELFF
TRBV30	TRBD2	TRBJ2-3	-	TGTGCCTGGAGTGGACTAGCGGGAGACGGAGATACGCAGTATTTT	CAWSGLAGDGDTQYF
TRBV5-6	-	TRBJ1-3	-	TGTGCCAGCAGCGTACTCCAGGGCACGGGAAACACCATATATTTT	CASSVLQGTGNTIYF
TRBV5-4	TRBD2	TRBJ2-1	-	TGTGCCATCAGCTTGACGGCTAGCGGGTTCTATGAGCAGTTCTTC	CAISLTASGFYEQFF
TRBV20-1	-	TRBJ2-7	-	TGCAGTGCTAGAGTTGTTTTAGCTGGGGGCCTTTACGAGCAGTACTTC	CSARVVLAGGLYEQYF
TRBV27	TRBD1	TRBJ1-1	few	TGTGCCAGCAGAACCGGGACAGTTGAAGCTTTCTTT	CASRTGTVEAFF
TRBV28	-	TRBJ2-2	few	TGCGCCAGCAGAAGACAGGCAGCGAACACCGGTGAGCTGTTTTTT	CASRRQAANTGELFF
TRBV6-1	-	TRBJ1-1	medium-sized	TGTGCCAGCAGTTCCCATACAGGGAACACTGAAGCTTTCTTT	CASSSHTGNTEAFF